This is a list of T cell receptor beta chains from one sample in a study of cytomegalovirus exposure and HLA in healthy donors. Assay: immunoSEQ multiplex PCR; the TCRdb copy retains only in-frame clones and omits some. The data contain approximately 200,000 clones, under 85% of them singletons. The sequenced material came from PBMCs. Receptor source: a woman aged 18-29 years in good health and CMV-seronegative. Both conserved end residues are part of each CDR3. The D gene is left open where the match is weak. Some rows mark clone size as missing; the rest say once, few, many or name a class of expanded clone.

abundance: NA
d_gene: TRBD1
j_gene: TRBJ1-3
v_gene: TRBV19
CDR3aa: CASRTGNSGNTIYF
CDR3nt: TGTGCCAGTAGGACAGGGAACTCTGGAAACACCATATATTTT

abundance: once
d_gene: NA
j_gene: TRBJ2-1
v_gene: TRBV7-9
CDR3aa: CASSLLRSPGGSRGNEQFF
CDR3nt: TGTGCCAGCAGCTTACTGAGGTCGCCGGGGGGCTCCAGGGGCAATGAGCAGTTCTTC

abundance: NA
d_gene: NA
j_gene: TRBJ2-3
v_gene: TRBV6-1
CDR3aa: CASSEPGGGNTQYF
CDR3nt: TGTGCCAGCAGTGAACCTGGTGGCGGGAATACGCAGTATTTT

abundance: NA
d_gene: TRBD1
j_gene: TRBJ1-2
v_gene: TRBV28
CDR3aa: CASSQSDRVDYGYTF
CDR3nt: TGTGCCAGCAGCCAATCGGACAGGGTGGACTATGGCTACACCTTC

abundance: NA
d_gene: NA
j_gene: TRBJ2-3
v_gene: TRBV10-1
CDR3aa: CASSGPLDGKSSTDTQYF
CDR3nt: TGCGCCAGCAGTGGGCCTTTGGACGGGAAGAGCAGCACAGATACGCAGTATTTT

abundance: once
d_gene: TRBD1
j_gene: TRBJ1-5
v_gene: TRBV28
CDR3aa: CASSYGTVAAQHF
CDR3nt: TGTGCCAGCAGTTACGGGACAGTCGCAGCCCAGCATTTT

abundance: few
d_gene: NA
j_gene: TRBJ1-5
v_gene: TRBV27
CDR3aa: CASSLIRGNQPQHF
CDR3nt: TGTGCCAGCAGCCTCATAAGGGGAAATCAGCCCCAGCATTTT

abundance: NA
d_gene: TRBD2
j_gene: TRBJ2-7
v_gene: TRBV4-1
CDR3aa: CASSQGPSGNRYEQYF
CDR3nt: TGCGCCAGCAGCCAAGGTCCTAGCGGGAATAGGTACGAGCAGTACTTC

abundance: NA
d_gene: NA
j_gene: TRBJ2-7
v_gene: TRBV10-3
CDR3aa: CAIANTAGVPSGEQYF
CDR3nt: TGTGCCATCGCCAACACAGCAGGGGTCCCGTCGGGGGAGCAGTACTTC

abundance: NA
d_gene: NA
j_gene: TRBJ1-3
v_gene: TRBV29-1
CDR3aa: CSVSRGDGNTIYF
CDR3nt: TGCAGCGTAAGCCGGGGGGATGGAAACACCATATATTTT

abundance: NA
d_gene: TRBD1
j_gene: TRBJ1-1
v_gene: TRBV2
CDR3aa: CASSRGVGAFF
CDR3nt: TGTGCCAGCTCCAGGGGGGTGGGGGCTTTCTTT

abundance: NA
d_gene: TRBD1
j_gene: TRBJ1-1
v_gene: TRBV29-1
CDR3aa: CSADRGAVEAFF
CDR3nt: TGCAGCGCGGACAGGGGCGCCGTTGAAGCTTTCTTT

abundance: once
d_gene: NA
j_gene: TRBJ1-1
v_gene: TRBV10-1
CDR3aa: CASSESGTAEAFF
CDR3nt: TGCGCCAGCAGTGAGTCGGGTACAGCCGAAGCTTTCTTT

abundance: NA
d_gene: TRBD2
j_gene: TRBJ2-1
v_gene: TRBV9
CDR3aa: CASSVGGGHNEQFF
CDR3nt: TGTGCCAGCAGCGTAGGGGGGGGACACAATGAGCAGTTCTTC

abundance: NA
d_gene: TRBD1
j_gene: TRBJ2-3
v_gene: TRBV7-9
CDR3aa: CASSLDGTGGTDTQYF
CDR3nt: TGTGCCAGCAGCTTAGATGGGACAGGAGGCACAGATACGCAGTATTTT

abundance: NA
d_gene: NA
j_gene: TRBJ2-7
v_gene: TRBV27
CDR3aa: CASNLRVGGEQYF
CDR3nt: TGTGCCAGCAACCTCAGGGTTGGGGGGGAGCAGTACTTC

abundance: NA
d_gene: TRBD1
j_gene: TRBJ1-2
v_gene: TRBV29-1
CDR3aa: CSVEATGEDYGYTF
CDR3nt: TGCAGCGTTGAAGCAACAGGGGAGGACTATGGCTACACCTTC

abundance: few
d_gene: TRBD1
j_gene: TRBJ1-5
v_gene: TRBV6-4
CDR3aa: CAISESGTGGNQPQHF
CDR3nt: TGTGCCATCAGTGAGTCCGGGACAGGGGGCAATCAGCCCCAGCATTTT

abundance: NA
d_gene: NA
j_gene: TRBJ2-3
v_gene: TRBV9
CDR3aa: CASSPPSGTDTQYF
CDR3nt: TGTGCCAGCAGCCCGCCTAGCGGCACAGATACGCAGTATTTT

abundance: NA
d_gene: NA
j_gene: TRBJ1-1
v_gene: TRBV28
CDR3aa: CASINPQGFSAEAFF
CDR3nt: TGTGCCAGCATTAACCCCCAGGGTTTTTCCGCTGAAGCTTTCTTT

abundance: NA
d_gene: TRBD1
j_gene: TRBJ2-3
v_gene: TRBV19
CDR3aa: CASSRGQPGTDTQYF
CDR3nt: TGTGCCAGTAGTAGGGGACAGCCTGGAACAGATACGCAGTATTTT

abundance: NA
d_gene: NA
j_gene: TRBJ2-3
v_gene: TRBV5-1
CDR3aa: CASSKATSTDTQYF
CDR3nt: TGCGCCAGCAGCAAGGCGACTAGCACAGATACGCAGTATTTT

abundance: NA
d_gene: NA
j_gene: TRBJ1-6
v_gene: TRBV30
CDR3aa: CAWSGTAVSSYNSPLHF
CDR3nt: TGTGCCTGGAGTGGGACAGCTGTCAGCTCCTATAATTCACCCCTCCACTTT

abundance: few
d_gene: NA
j_gene: TRBJ1-4
v_gene: TRBV18
CDR3aa: CASSSGLQTNEKLFF
CDR3nt: TGTGCCAGCTCATCCGGACTTCAAACTAATGAAAAACTGTTTTTT

abundance: NA
d_gene: TRBD1
j_gene: TRBJ1-1
v_gene: TRBV7-9
CDR3aa: CASSLAGTGGTEAFF
CDR3nt: TGTGCCAGCAGCTTAGCGGGGACAGGGGGCACTGAAGCTTTCTTT

abundance: NA
d_gene: NA
j_gene: TRBJ1-2
v_gene: TRBV6-6
CDR3aa: CASSYSLEDYGYTF
CDR3nt: TGTGCCAGCAGTTACTCGCTGGAGGACTATGGCTACACCTTC

abundance: NA
d_gene: NA
j_gene: TRBJ1-3
v_gene: TRBV27
CDR3aa: CASSKGPGNTIYF
CDR3nt: TGTGCCAGCAGTAAGGGGCCTGGAAACACCATATATTTT

abundance: NA
d_gene: TRBD1
j_gene: TRBJ1-2
v_gene: TRBV10-3
CDR3aa: CAISETGGSSNYTF
CDR3nt: TGTGCCATCAGTGAGACAGGGGGATCCTCGAACTACACCTTC